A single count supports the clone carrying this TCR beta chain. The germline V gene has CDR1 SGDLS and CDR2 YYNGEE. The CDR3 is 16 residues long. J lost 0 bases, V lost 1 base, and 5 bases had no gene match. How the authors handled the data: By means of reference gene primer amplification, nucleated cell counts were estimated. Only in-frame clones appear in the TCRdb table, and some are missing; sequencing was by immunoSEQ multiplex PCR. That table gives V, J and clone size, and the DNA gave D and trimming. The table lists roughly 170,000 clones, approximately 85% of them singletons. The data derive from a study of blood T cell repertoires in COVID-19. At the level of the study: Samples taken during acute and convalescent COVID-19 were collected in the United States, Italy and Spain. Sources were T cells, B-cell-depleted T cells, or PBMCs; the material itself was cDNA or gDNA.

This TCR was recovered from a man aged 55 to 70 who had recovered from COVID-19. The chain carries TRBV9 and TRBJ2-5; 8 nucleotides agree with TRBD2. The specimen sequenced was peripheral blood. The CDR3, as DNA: TGTGCCAGCAGCGTAATGGCGGGGGGCCACCAAGAGACCCAGTACTTC. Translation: CASSVMAGGHQETQYF.